This TCR beta chain was recorded in a study of blood T cell repertoires in COVID-19. The CDR3 is 12 residues long. V lost 2 bases and J lost 15, with 15 bases in between. Per germline, CDR1 SGHDT and CDR2 YYEEEE. Sequenced by immunoSEQ multiplex PCR; TCRdb stores in-frame clones only, minus some. The profile shows around 55,000 clones, roughly 87% of them singletons. The V gene is TRBV5-6, the J gene TRBJ2-1; tentative D call: TRBD1 (6 bases). Sequencing was performed on peripheral blood. This sequence was found in a middle-aged man with COVID-19, enrolled during active disease. The CDR3 region is CASSFQQGLVFF. CDR3 DNA: TGTGCCAGCAGCTTTCAACAGGGCCTGGTGTTCTTC. The full variable domain, completed using reference TRBV5-6 and TRBJ2-1, is DAGVTQSPTHLIKTRGQQVTLRCSPKSGHDTVSWYQQALGQGPQFIFQYYEEEERQRGNFPDRFSGHQFPNYSSELNVNALLLGDSALYLCASSFQQGLVFFGPGTRLTVL.